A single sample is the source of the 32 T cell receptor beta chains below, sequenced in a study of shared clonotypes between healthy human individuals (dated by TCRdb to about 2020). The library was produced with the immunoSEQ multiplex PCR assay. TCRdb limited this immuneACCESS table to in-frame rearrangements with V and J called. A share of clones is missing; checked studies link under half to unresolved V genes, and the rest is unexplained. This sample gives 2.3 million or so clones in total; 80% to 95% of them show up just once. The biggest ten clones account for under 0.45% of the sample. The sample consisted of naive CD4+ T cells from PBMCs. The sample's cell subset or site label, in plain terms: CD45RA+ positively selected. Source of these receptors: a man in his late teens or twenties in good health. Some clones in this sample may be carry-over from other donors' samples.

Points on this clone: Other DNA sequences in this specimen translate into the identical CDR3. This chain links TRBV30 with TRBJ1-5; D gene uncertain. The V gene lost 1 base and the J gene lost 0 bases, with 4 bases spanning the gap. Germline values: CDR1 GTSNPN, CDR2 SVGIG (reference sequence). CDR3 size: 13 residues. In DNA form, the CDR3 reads TGTGCCTGGAGTGCAGATAGCAATCAGCCCCAGCATTTT. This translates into CAWSADSNQPQHF.

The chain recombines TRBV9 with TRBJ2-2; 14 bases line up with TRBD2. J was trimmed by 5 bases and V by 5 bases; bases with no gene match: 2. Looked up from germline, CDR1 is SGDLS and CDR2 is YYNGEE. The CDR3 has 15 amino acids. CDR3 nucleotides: TGTGCCAGCAGTGGGACTAGCGGGAGAACCGGGGAGCTGTTTTTT. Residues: CASSGTSGRTGELFF.

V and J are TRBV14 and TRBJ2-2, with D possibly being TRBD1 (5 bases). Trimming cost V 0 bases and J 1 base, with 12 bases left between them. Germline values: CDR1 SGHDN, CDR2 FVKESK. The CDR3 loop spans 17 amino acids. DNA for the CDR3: TGTGCCAGCAGCCAAGATTGGGCCAGGGAGAACACCGGGGAGCTGTTTTTT. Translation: CASSQDWARENTGELFF. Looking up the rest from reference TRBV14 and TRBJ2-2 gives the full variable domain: EAGVTQFPSHSVIEKGQTVTLRCDPISGHDNLYWYRRVMGKEIKFLLHFVKESKQDESGMPNNRFLAERTGGTYSTLKVQPAELEDSGVYFCASSQDWARENTGELFFGEGSRLTVL.

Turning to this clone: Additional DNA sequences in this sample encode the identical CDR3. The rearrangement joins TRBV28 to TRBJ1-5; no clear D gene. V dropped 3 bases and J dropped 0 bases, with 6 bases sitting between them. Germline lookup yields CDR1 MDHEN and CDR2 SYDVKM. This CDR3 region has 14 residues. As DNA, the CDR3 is TGTGCCAGCAGTTTGCGGAATAGCAATCAGCCCCAGCATTTT. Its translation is CASSLRNSNQPQHF.

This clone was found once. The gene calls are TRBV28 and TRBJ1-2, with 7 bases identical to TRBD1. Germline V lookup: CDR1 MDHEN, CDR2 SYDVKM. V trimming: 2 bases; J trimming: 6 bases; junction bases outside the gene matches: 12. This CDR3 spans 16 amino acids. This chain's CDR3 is CASSLGGALQGDGYTF. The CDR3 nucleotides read TGTGCCAGCAGTTTAGGTGGGGCTCTGCAGGGGGATGGCTACACCTTC.

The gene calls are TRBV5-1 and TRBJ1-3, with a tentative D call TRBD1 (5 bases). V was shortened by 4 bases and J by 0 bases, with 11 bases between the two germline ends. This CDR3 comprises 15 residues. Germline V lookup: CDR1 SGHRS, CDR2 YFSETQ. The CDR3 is CASSEGSLSGNTIYF. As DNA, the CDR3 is TGCGCCAGCAGCGAGGGGTCCCTCTCTGGAAACACCATATATTTT.

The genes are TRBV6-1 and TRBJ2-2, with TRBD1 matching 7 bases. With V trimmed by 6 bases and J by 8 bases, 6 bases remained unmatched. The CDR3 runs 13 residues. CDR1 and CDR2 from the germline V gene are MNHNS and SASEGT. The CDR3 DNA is TGTGCCAGCAGCTTAAACAGGGGTGGGGAGCTGTTTTTT. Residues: CASSLNRGGELFF.

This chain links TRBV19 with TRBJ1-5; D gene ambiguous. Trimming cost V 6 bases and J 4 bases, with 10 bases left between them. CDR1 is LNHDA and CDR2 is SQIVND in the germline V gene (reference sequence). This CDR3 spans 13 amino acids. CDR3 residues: CASSRTVNQPQHF. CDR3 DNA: TGTGCCAGTAGCCGGACGGTGAATCAGCCCCAGCATTTT.

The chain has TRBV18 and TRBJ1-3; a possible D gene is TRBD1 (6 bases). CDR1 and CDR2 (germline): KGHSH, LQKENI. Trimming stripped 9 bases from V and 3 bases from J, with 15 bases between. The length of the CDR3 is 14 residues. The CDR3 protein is CASKGDRSGNTIYF. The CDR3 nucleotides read TGTGCCAGTAAGGGGGACCGGAGTGGAAACACCATATATTTT.

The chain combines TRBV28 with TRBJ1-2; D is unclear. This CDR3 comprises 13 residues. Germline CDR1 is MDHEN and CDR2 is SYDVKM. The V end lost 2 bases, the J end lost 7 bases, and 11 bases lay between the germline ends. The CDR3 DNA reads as TGTGCCAGCAGTTTAAATAGTCCTTCTGGCTACACCTTC. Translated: CASSLNSPSGYTF.

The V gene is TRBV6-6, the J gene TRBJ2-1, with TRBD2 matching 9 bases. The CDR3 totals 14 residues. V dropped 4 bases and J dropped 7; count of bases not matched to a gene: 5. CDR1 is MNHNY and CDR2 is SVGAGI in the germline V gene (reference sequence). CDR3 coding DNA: TGTGCCAGCAGTTTTAGCGGGGGTATTAATGAGCAGTTCTTC. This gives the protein CASSFSGGINEQFF.

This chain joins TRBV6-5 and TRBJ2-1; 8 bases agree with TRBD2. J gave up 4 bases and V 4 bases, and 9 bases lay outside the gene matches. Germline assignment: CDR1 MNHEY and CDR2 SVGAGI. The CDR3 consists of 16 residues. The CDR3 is CASSLDIAGPYNEQFF. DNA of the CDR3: TGTGCCAGCAGTTTGGATATAGCGGGACCTTACAATGAGCAGTTCTTC.

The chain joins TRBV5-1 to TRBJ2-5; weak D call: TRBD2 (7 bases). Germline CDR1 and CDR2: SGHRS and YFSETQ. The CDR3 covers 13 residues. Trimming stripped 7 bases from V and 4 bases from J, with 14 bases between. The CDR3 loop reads CASGKRGGETQYF. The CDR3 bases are TGCGCCAGCGGCAAGAGGGGGGGAGAGACCCAGTACTTC.

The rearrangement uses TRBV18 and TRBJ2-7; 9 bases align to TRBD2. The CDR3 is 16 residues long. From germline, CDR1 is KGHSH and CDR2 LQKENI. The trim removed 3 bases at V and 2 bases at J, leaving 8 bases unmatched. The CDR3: CASSPTPGTSTYEQYF. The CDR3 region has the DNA TGTGCCAGCTCACCTACCCCTGGGACTAGCACCTACGAGCAGTACTTC.

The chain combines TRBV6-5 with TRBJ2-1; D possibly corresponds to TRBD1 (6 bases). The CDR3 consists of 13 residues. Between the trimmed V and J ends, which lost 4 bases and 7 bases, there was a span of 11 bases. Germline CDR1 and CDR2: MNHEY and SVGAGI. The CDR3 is CASSWETGNEQFF. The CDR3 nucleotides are TGTGCCAGCAGTTGGGAAACAGGGAATGAGCAGTTCTTC.

This CDR3 is CATSRGGGEAFF. CDR3 DNA sequence: TGTGCCACCAGCAGAGGCGGCGGAGAAGCTTTCTTT. The chain employs TRBV15 and TRBJ1-1; D is unresolved. CDR3 length equals 12 residues. Germline CDR1 and CDR2: LNHNV and YYDKDF (reference sequence). Trimming shortened V by 1 base and J by 8 bases, and 8 bases separated the two germline ends.

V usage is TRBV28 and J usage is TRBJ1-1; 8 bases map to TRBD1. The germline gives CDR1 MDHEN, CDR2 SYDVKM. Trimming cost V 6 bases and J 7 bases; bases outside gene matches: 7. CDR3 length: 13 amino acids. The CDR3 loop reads CASRWDRRSEAFF. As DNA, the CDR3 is TGTGCCAGCAGATGGGACAGGCGGAGTGAAGCTTTCTTT.

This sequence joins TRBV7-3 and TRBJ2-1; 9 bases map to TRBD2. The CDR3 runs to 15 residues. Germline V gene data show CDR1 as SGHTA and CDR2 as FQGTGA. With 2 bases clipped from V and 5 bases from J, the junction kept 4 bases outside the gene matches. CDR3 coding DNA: TGTGCCAGCAGCTTAGTGACTAGCGGAAACAATGAGCAGTTCTTC. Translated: CASSLVTSGNNEQFF. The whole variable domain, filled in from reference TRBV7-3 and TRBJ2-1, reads GAGVSQTPSNKVTEKGKYVELRCDPISGHTALYWYRQSLGQGPEFLIYFQGTGAADDSGLPNDRFFAVRPEGSVSTLKIQRTERGDSAVYLCASSLVTSGNNEQFFGPGTRLTVL.

DNA of the CDR3: TGTGCCAGCAGCCTACACAGGGGGAACACCGGGGAGCTGTTTTTT. This codes for CASSLHRGNTGELFF. The chain has TRBV7-3 and TRBJ2-2, with 7 positions matching TRBD1. Germline V gene sequence: CDR1 SGHTA, CDR2 FQGTGA. This CDR3 spans 15 amino acids. V trimming: 5 bases; J trimming: 1 base; junction bases outside the gene matches: 4.

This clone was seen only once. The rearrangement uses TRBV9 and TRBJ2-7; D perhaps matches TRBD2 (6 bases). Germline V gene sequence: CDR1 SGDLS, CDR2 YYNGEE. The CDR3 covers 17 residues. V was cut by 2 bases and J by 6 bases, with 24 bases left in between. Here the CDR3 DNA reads TGTGCCAGCAGCGTTCTGGTCAGGGTGTATCGGACTACCGAGCAGTACTTC. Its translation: CASSVLVRVYRTTEQYF.

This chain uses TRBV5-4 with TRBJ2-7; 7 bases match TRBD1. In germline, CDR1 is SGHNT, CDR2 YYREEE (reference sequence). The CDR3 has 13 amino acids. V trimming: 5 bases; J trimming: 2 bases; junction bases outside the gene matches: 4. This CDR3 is CASREGATYEQYF. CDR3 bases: TGTGCCAGCAGAGAGGGGGCAACCTACGAGCAGTACTTC.

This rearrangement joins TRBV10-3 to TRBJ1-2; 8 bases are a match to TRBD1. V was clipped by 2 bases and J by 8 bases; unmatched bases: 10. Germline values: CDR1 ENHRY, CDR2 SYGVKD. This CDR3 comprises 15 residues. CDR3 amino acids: CAISETLDRVRGYTF. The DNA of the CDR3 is TGTGCCATCAGTGAGACCCTGGACAGGGTGAGGGGCTACACCTTC.

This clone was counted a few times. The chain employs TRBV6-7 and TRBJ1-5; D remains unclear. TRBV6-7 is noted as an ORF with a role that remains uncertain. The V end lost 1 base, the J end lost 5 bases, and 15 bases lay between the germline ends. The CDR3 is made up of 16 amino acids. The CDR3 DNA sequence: TGTGCCAGCAGTTACTTCCGACCCCGGAGGGATCAGCCCCAGCATTTT. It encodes CASSYFRPRRDQPQHF.

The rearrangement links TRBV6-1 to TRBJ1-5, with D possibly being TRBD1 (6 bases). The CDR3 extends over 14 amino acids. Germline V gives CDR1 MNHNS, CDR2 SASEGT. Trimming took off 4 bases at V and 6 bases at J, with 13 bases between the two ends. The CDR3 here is CASSGGGAGQPQHF. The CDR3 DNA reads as TGTGCCAGCAGTGGAGGGGGGGCTGGTCAGCCCCAGCATTTT.

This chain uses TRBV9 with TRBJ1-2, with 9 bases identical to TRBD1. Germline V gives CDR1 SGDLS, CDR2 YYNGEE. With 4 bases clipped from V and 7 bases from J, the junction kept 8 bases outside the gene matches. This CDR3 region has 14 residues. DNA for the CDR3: TGTGCCAGCAGCCCCCGGACAGGGGCCGCTGGCTACACCTTC. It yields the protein CASSPRTGAAGYTF.

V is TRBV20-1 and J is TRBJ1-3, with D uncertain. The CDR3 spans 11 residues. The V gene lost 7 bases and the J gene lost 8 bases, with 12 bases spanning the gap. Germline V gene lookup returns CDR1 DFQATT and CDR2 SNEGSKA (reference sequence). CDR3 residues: CSGGWADTIYF. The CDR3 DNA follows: TGCAGTGGGGGATGGGCGGACACCATATATTTT.

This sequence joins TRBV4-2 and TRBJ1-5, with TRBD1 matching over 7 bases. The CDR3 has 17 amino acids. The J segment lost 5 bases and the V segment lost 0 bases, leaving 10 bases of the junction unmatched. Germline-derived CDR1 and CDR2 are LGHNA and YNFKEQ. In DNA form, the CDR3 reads TGTGCCAGCAGCCAAGAACCGGTGACAGGGCCTCATCAGCCCCAGCATTTT. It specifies CASSQEPVTGPHQPQHF.

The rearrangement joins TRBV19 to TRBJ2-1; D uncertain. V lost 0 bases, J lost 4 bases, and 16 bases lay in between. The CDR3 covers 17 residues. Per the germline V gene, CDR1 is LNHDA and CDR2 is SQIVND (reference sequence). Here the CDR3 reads CASSIDFRRRGYNEQFF. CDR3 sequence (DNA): TGTGCCAGTAGTATAGATTTCAGACGAAGAGGTTACAATGAGCAGTTCTTC.

The CDR3 region is CASSRTGPYGYTF. CDR3 nucleotide sequence: TGTGCCAGCAGCCGGACAGGGCCCTATGGCTACACCTTC. The chain links TRBV5-6 to TRBJ1-2, with TRBD1 identical over 8 bases. This CDR3 comprises 13 residues. V lost 4 bases and J lost 4; bases outside the gene matches: 3. Germline V gives CDR1 SGHDT, CDR2 YYEEEE. The full variable domain, its missing parts supplied by reference TRBV5-6 and TRBJ1-2, is DAGVTQSPTHLIKTRGQQVTLRCSPKSGHDTVSWYQQALGQGPQFIFQYYEEEERQRGNFPDRFSGHQFPNYSSELNVNALLLGDSALYLCASSRTGPYGYTFGSGTRLTVV.

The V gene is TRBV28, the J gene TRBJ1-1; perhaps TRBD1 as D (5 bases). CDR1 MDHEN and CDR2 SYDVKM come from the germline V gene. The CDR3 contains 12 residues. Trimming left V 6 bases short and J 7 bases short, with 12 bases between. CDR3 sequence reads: CASREGPREAFF. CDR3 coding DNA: TGTGCCAGCAGGGAGGGACCGCGTGAAGCTTTCTTT.

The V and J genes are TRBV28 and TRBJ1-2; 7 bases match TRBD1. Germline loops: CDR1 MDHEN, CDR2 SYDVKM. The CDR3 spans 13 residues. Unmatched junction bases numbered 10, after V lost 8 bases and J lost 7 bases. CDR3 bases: TGTGCCAGCCTACCGGGACAGACGATTGGCTACACCTTC. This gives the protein CASLPGQTIGYTF.

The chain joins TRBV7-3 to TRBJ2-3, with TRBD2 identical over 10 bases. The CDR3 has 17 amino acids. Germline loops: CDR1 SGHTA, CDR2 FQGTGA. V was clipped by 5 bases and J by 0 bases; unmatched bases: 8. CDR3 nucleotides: TGTGCCAGCAGCCCTATAGCGGGAGGTCCAAGCACAGATACGCAGTATTTT. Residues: CASSPIAGGPSTDTQYF.